This TCR beta chain was captured by sequencing in a study of T cell responses to AZD1222 COVID-19 vaccine. Study observations and caveats: Among AZD1222 vaccinees, only six were seropositive at baseline. Spike was spanned by vaccine-associated CD4 TCRs, with dominance at 160-218 and 743-854. Researchers took repertoire samples only after the peak T cell response had come.

The table came from immunoSEQ multiplex PCR; TCRdb's copy has only in-frame clones and leaves some out. The data contain approximately 90,000 clones, 86% of them singletons. A note on this clone: Its antigen is undetermined.

This TCR derives from an adult in good health. The source material was peripheral blood, sampled on day 0 of AZD1222 vaccination.

CDR3 DNA sequence: TGTGCCAGCAGTCCGACTAGCGGTACCTACAATGAGCAGTTCTTC. It codes for CASSPTSGTYNEQFF. The chain employs TRBV6-4 and TRBJ2-1; TRBD2 agrees at 9 bases. This CDR3 is built from 15 residues. J was trimmed by 2 bases and V by 5 bases; bases with no gene match: 4. The germline gives CDR1 MRHNA, CDR2 SNTAGT.